This T cell receptor (beta chain) was found in a study of T cell responses to AZD1222 COVID-19 vaccine. The CDR3 contains 13 residues. The ends were cut back, 4 bases at V and 2 bases at J, with 8 bases in the middle. Germline CDR1 is WSHSY and CDR2 is SAAADI. The protocol was immunoSEQ multiplex PCR, while the TCRdb copy is restricted to in-frame clones and leaves out a portion. This table holds over 150,000 clones, approximately 90% found once. The receptor was isolated from an adult who received the AZD1222 COVID-19 vaccine. Sequencing used peripheral blood, obtained 28 days after the second AZD1222 dose. The V gene is TRBV10-2, the J gene TRBJ2-5; D gene unclear. CDR3 in DNA: TGCGCCAGCAGTGGAAGGCAGCAAGAGACCCAGTACTTC. This sequence encodes CASSGRQQETQYF.